This section outlines one T cell receptor beta chain sequence together with its context. TCRdb re-derived calls from the 5' RACE reads in MiXCR, one entry per CDR3 protein. There are about 350,000 distinct CDR3 sequences in the sample; over 4% occur only once, and around 23% lies in the top ten. This specimen belongs to a study of T cells after yellow fever vaccination. Germline assignment: CDR1 ENHRY and CDR2 SYGVKD. This CDR3 has 12 amino acids. Trimming shortened V by 6 bases and J by 2 bases, and 8 bases separated the two germline ends. Sequencing was performed on PBMCs, taken 5 days after the yellow fever booster vaccination. The origin of this receptor is a man younger than 30 who received the YFV17D yellow fever vaccine. The chain is built from TRBV10-3 and TRBJ2-7; D not resolved. CDR3 in DNA: TGTGCCATCAGCGCAGGAGCCTACGAGCAGTACTTC. Translation gives CAISAGAYEQYF.